The present T cell receptor beta chain was sequenced within a study of CD8+CD57+ T cells in acquired aplastic anemia. V lost 5 bases, J lost 6 bases, and 13 bases lay in between. The CDR3 has 13 amino acids. Germline-derived CDR1 and CDR2 are SGHVS and FNYEAQ. The study profiled TCR beta VDJ and CDR3 using genomic DNA as template. TCRdb independently ran MiXCR on the reads; one entry per CDR3 protein. The sample shows more than 70,000 distinct CDR3 sequences, 70% of them seen only once. Findings and caveats of the study: A significant difference in CD8+ Simpson's diversity between patients and controls was not found.

Concerning this clonotype itself: Its antigen remains unidentified.

Previously, flow cytometry had revealed CD8+CD57+ cell expansion in the patients chosen for sequencing. Sampling of blood occurred while the patients had still received no therapy. This clonotype was sampled from a human donor with aplastic anemia. Sample: sorted CD4+, CD8+, or CD8+CD57+ T cells (not recorded which) from PBMCs. The V call is TRBV7-6, the J call TRBJ2-5; unclear D gene. The CDR3 DNA reads as TGTGCCAGCAGCCTAGACCCTTTGAAGACCCAGTACTTC. It translates to CASSLDPLKTQYF.